The 9 T cell receptor beta chains below all came from one sample that was sequenced in a study of cytomegalovirus exposure and HLA in healthy donors. With 60 Vbeta and 13 Jbeta primers, the PCR was carried out. The protocol was immunoSEQ multiplex PCR, while the TCRdb copy is restricted to in-frame clones and leaves out a portion. Of more than 95,000 clones listed, around 69% are singletons. Input material: PBMCs. The source is a man aged 50 to 59 in good health and CMV-seropositive.

The J gene is TRBJ1-2, the V gene TRBV18; TRBD1 aligns across 12 bases. CDR1 and CDR2 (germline): KGHSH, LQKENI. The CDR3 is 16 residues long. J lost 5 bases, V lost 3 bases, and 7 bases had no gene match. The CDR3 spells CASSPPGTGGRYGYTF. As DNA, the CDR3 is TGTGCCAGCTCACCTCCCGGGACAGGGGGCCGGTATGGCTACACCTTC. Looking up the rest from reference TRBV18 and TRBJ1-2 gives the full variable domain: NAGVMQNPRHLVRRRGQEARLRCSPMKGHSHVYWYRQLPEEGLKFMVYLQKENIIDESGMPKERFSAEFPKEGPSILRIQQVVRGDSAAYFCASSPPGTGGRYGYTFGSGTRLTVV.

The chain combines TRBV9 with TRBJ1-5; TRBD1 is a possible D gene (5 bases). This CDR3 has 15 residues. Trimming shortened V by 2 bases and J by 7 bases, and 16 bases separated the two germline ends. Germline V CDR1 and CDR2: SGDLS, YYNGEE. Written as DNA, the CDR3 is TGTGCCAGCAGCGTTTCCGATGGGAGGGGACAGCCCCAGCATTTT. Translation: CASSVSDGRGQPQHF.

This clone was observed a handful of times. The DNA for the CDR3 is TGCAGCGTAGACACCGGGACAGTTATAGATACGCAGTATTTT. Translated, it gives CSVDTGTVIDTQYF. The chain recombines TRBV29-1 with TRBJ2-3; 7 nucleotides line up with TRBD1. Germline trimming cut 6 bases from V and 5 bases from J; bases unmatched to any gene: 11. The length of the CDR3 is 14 residues. CDR1 SQVTM and CDR2 ANQGSEA come from the germline V gene.

This rearrangement joins TRBV4-3 to TRBJ1-2; 7 positions match TRBD1. This CDR3 spans 15 amino acids. V lost 1 base and J lost 2; bases outside the gene matches: 4. Germline V CDR1 and CDR2: LGHNA, YSLEER. The CDR3 loop reads CASSQGATGNYGYTF. For the CDR3, the DNA is TGCGCCAGCAGCCAAGGCGCGACAGGGAACTATGGCTACACCTTC.

V and J are TRBV1 and TRBJ2-7; the table gives TRBD1 as D, unverified against the DNA. TRBV1 is annotated as a pseudogene. The CDR3 covers 15 residues. Here the CDR3 reads CTSSKDRARNYEQYF. The CDR3, as DNA: TGCACCAGCAGCAAGGACAGGGCCCGGAACTACGAGCAGTACTTC.

This clone was picked up one time. The chain joins TRBV7-9 to TRBJ2-7, with 12 bases identical to TRBD2. Germline assignment: CDR1 SEHNR and CDR2 FQNEAQ (reference sequence). There are 14 residues in the CDR3. CDR3 coding DNA: TGTGCCAGCAGCCCTCTAGCGGGAGGGGCTTCCCCGGTTGTC. Protein product: CASSPLAGGASPVV.

The chain carries TRBV28 and TRBJ2-7, with D possibly matching TRBD1 (6 bases). The length of the CDR3 is 16 residues. CDR1 and CDR2 (germline): MDHEN, SYDVKM. The V and J ends lost 2 bases and 1 base respectively, with 15 bases between them. The CDR3 is CASSLGALGASYEQYF. CDR3 in DNA: TGTGCCAGCAGTTTAGGGGCTTTGGGGGCTTCCTACGAGCAGTACTTC.

The chain has TRBV7-9 and TRBJ1-5; 10 bases line up with TRBD1. Germline V gene data show CDR1 as SEHNR and CDR2 as FQNEAQ (reference sequence). Germline trimming cut 5 bases from V and 5 bases from J; bases unmatched to any gene: 6. CDR3 size: 15 residues. The CDR3, as DNA: TGTGCCAGCAGCCCTCAGACAGGGGGCGATCAGCCCCAGCATTTT. Encoded protein: CASSPQTGGDQPQHF.

This clone occurred a few times. The chain uses TRBV5-4 and TRBJ1-5; 8 bases are a match to TRBD1. This CDR3 is 15 amino acids long. Germline trimming cut 3 bases from V and 5 bases from J; bases unmatched to any gene: 7. Germline lookup yields CDR1 SGHNT and CDR2 YYREEE (reference sequence). CDR3 in amino acids: CASSSDRAWDQPQHF. Written as DNA, the CDR3 is TGTGCCAGCAGCTCGGACAGGGCTTGGGATCAGCCCCAGCATTTT.